This TCR beta chain was identified in a study of CD8+CD57+ T cells in acquired aplastic anemia. CDR3 and TCR beta VDJ profiling relied on genomic DNA as the template. TCRdb fed the reads into MiXCR, producing one record per CDR3 protein. The data show over 150,000 distinct CDR3 sequences, approximately 50% seen once. CDR3 length: 16 residues. The germline V gene encodes CDR1 SNHLY and CDR2 FYNNEI. The ends were cut back, 6 bases at V and 1 base at J, with 18 bases in the middle. The sequence derives from a human donor in good health, serving as a control. The sample was sorted CD4+, CD8+, or CD8+CD57+ T cells (not recorded which) from PBMCs. V is TRBV2 and J is TRBJ1-1; maybe TRBD1 (5 bases). DNA of the CDR3: TGTGCCAGCAGATTCGGGGCATCCGGAGGGAACACTGAAGCTTTCTTT. This gives the protein CASRFGASGGNTEAFF.